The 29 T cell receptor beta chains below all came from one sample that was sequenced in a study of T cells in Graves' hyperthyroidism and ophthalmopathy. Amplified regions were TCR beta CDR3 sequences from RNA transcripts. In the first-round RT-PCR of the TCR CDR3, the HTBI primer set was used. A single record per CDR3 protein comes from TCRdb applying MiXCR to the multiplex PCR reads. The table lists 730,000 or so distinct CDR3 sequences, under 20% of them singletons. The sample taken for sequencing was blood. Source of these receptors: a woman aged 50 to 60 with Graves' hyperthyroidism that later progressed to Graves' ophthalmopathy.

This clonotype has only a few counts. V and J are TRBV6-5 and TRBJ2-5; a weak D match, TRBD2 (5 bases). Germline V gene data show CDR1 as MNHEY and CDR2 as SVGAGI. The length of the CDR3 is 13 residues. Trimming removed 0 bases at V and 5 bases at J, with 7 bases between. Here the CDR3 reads CASSYSRAETQYF. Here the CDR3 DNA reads TGTGCCAGCAGTTACTCGCGGGCGGAGACCCAGTACTTC.

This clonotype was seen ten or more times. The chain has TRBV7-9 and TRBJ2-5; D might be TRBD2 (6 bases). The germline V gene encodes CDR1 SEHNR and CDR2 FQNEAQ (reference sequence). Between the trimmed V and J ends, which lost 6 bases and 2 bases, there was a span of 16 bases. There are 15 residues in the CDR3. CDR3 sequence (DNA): TGTGCCAGCAGTGCAGCCTGGGGGGTACAAGAGACCCAGTACTTC. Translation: CASSAAWGVQETQYF.

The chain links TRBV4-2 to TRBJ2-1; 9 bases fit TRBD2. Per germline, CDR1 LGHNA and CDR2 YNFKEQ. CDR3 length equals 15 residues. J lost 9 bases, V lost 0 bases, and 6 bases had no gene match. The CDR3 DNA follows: TGTGCCAGCAGCCAAGATATTGATAGCGGGGGTGAGCAGTTCTTC. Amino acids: CASSQDIDSGGEQFF.

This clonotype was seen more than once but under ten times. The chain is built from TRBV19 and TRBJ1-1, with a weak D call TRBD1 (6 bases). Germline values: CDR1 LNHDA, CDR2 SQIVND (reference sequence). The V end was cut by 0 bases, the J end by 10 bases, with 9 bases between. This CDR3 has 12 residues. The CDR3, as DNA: TGTGCCAGTAGTATAGATACAGGGCCAGCTTTCTTT. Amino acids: CASSIDTGPAFF.

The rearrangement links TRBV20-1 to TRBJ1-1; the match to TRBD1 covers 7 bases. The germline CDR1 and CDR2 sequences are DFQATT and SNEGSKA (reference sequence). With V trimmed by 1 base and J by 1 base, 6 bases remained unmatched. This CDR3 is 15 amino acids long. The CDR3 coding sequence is TGCAGTGCTAGAGGGAGACAGGGCTGGAACACTGAAGCTTTCTTT. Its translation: CSARGRQGWNTEAFF.

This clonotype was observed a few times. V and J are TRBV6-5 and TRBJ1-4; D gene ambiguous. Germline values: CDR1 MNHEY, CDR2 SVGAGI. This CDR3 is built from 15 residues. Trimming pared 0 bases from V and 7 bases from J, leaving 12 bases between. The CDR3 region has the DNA TGTGCCAGCAGTTACTCGGCCATTAGGAGTGAAAAACTGTTTTTT. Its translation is CASSYSAIRSEKLFF.

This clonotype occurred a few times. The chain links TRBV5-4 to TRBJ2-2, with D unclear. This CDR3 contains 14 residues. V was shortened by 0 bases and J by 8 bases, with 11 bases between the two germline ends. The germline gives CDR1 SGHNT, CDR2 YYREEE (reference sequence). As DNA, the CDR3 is TGTGCCAGCAGCTTGGCCGGTGCTAGTGGGGAGCTGTTTTTT. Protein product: CASSLAGASGELFF.

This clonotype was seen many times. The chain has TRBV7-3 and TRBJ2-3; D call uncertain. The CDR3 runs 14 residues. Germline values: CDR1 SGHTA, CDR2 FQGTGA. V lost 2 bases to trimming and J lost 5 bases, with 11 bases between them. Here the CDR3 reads CASSLAVRGDTQYF. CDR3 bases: TGTGCCAGCAGCTTAGCAGTCAGAGGAGATACGCAGTATTTT.

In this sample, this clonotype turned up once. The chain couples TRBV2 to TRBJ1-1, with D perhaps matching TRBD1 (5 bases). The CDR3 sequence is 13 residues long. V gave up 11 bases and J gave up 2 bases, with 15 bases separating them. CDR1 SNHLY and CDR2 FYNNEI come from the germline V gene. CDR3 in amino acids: CAGQKGINTEAFF. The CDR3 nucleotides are TGTGCCGGTCAAAAGGGGATAAACACTGAAGCTTTCTTT.

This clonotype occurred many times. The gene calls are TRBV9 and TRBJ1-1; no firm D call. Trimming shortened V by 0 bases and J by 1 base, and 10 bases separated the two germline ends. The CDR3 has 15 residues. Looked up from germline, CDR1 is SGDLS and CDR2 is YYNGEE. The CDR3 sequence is CASSVEKNSNTEAFF. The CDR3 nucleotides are TGTGCCAGCAGCGTAGAAAAGAACTCGAACACTGAAGCTTTCTTT.

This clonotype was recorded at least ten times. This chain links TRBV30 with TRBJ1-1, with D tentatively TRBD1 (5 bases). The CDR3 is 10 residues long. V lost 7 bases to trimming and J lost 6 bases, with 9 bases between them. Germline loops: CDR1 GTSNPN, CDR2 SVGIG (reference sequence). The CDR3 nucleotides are TGTGCCTTTATAGGGGCTGAAGCTTTCTTT. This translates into CAFIGAEAFF.

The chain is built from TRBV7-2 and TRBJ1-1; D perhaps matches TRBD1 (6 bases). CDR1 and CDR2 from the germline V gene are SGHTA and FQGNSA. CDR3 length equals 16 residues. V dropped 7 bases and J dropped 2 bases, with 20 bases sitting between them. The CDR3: CASTKQGSGANTEAFF. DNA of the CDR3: TGTGCCAGCACCAAACAGGGATCGGGCGCTAACACTGAAGCTTTCTTT.

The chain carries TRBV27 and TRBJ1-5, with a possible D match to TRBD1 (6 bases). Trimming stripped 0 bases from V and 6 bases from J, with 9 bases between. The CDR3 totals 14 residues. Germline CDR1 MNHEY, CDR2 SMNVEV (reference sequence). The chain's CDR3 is CASSLSRGFQPQHF. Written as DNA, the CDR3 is TGTGCCAGCAGTTTATCGAGGGGGTTTCAGCCCCAGCATTTT.

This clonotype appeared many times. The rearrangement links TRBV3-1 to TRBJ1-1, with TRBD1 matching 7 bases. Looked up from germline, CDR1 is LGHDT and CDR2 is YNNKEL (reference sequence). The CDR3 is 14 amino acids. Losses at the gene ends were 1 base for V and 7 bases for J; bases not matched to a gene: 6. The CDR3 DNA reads TGTGCCAGCAGCCAAGGACAGGGAAGTATTGAAGCTTTCTTT. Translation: CASSQGQGSIEAFF.

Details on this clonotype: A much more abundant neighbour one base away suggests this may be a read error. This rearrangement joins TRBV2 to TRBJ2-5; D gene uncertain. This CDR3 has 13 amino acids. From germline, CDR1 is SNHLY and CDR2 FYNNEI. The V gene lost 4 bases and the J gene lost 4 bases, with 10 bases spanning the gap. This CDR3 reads CASSVGRRETQYF. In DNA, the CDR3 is TGTGCCAGCAGTGTCGGCAGACGAGAGACCCAGTACTTC. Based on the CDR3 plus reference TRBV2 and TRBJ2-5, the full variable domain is EPEVTQTPSHQVTQMGQEVILRCVPISNHLYFYWYRQILGQKVEFLVSFYNNEISEKSEIFDDQFSVERPDGSNFTLKIRSTKLEDSAMYFCASSVGRRETQYFGPGTRLLVL.

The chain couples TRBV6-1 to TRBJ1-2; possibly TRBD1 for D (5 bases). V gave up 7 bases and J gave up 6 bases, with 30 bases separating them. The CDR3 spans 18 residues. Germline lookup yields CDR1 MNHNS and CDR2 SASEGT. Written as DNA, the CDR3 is TGTGCCAGCATCATAAACTTCTGGAGAGCAGGGACTGGAGATGGCTACACCTTC. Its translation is CASIINFWRAGTGDGYTF.

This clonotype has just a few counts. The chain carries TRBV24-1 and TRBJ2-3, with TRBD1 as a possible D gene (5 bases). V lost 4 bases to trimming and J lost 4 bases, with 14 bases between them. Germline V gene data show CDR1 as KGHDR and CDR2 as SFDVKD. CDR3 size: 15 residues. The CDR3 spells CATSDFQGPPDTQYF. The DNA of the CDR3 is TGTGCCACCAGTGACTTTCAGGGTCCCCCAGATACGCAGTATTTT.

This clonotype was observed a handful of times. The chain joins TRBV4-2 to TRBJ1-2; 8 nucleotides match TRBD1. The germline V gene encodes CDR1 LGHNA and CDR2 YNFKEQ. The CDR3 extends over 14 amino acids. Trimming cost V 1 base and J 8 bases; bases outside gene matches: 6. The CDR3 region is CASSQGRQGSGYTF. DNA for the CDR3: TGTGCCAGCAGCCAAGGAAGACAGGGGAGCGGCTACACCTTC.

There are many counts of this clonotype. The chain's CDR3 is CASSQDVAAYNEQFF. DNA of the CDR3: TGTGCCAGCAGCCAAGATGTAGCGGCCTACAATGAGCAGTTCTTC. The chain joins TRBV3-1 to TRBJ2-1, with D perhaps matching TRBD2 (6 bases). The CDR3 is made up of 15 amino acids. V shed 0 bases and J shed 2 bases, with 8 bases lying between them. Germline CDR1 reads LGHDT; CDR2 reads YNNKEL (reference sequence).

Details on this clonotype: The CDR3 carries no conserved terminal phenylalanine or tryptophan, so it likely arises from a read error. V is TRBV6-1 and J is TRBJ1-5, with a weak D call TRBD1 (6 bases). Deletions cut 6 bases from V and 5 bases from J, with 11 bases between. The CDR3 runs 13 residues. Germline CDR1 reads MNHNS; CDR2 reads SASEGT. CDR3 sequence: CASSWTADQPQHC. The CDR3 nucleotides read TGTGCCAGCAGCTGGACAGCAGATCAGCCCCAGCATTGT.

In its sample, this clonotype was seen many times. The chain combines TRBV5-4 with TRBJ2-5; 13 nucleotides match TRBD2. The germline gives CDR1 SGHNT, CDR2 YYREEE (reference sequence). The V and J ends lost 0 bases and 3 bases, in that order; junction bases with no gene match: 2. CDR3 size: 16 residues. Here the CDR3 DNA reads TGTGCCAGCAGCTTGGTGACTAGCGGGGGGAAAGAGACCCAGTACTTC. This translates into CASSLVTSGGKETQYF.

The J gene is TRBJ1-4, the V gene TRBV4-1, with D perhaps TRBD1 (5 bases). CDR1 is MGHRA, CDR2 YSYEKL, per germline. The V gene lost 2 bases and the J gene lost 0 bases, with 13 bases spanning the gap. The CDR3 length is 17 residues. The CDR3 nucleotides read TGCGCCAGCAGCCAACCGAATTGGGGGGCAACTAATGAAAAACTGTTTTTT. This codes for CASSQPNWGATNEKLFF.

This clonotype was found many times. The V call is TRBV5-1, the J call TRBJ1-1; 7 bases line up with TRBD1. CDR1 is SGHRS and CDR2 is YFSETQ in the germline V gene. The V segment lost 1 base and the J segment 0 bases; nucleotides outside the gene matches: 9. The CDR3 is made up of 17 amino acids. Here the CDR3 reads CASSLPDGTAMNTEAFF. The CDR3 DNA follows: TGCGCCAGCAGCTTGCCCGACGGGACAGCAATGAACACTGAAGCTTTCTTT.

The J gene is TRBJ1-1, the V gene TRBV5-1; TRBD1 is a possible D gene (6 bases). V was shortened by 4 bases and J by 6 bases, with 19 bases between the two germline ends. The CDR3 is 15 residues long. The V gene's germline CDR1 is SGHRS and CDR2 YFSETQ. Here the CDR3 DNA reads TGCGCCAGCAGCGTGAGTCGGGGGGCGTGGGCTGAAGCTTTCTTT. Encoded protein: CASSVSRGAWAEAFF.

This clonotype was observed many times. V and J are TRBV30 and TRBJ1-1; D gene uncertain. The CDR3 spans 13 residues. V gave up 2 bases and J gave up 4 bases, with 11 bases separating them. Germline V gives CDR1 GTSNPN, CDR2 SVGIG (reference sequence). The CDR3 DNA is TGTGCCTGGAGTAAAGCGAAGGGCACTGAAGCTTTCTTT. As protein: CAWSKAKGTEAFF.

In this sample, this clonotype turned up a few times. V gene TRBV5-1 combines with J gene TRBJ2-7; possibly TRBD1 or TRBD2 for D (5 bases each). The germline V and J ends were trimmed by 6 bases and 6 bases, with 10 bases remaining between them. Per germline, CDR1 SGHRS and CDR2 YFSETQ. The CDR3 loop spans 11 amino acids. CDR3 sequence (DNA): TGCGCCAGCACTCAGGGAGTCGAGCAGTACTTC. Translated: CASTQGVEQYF.

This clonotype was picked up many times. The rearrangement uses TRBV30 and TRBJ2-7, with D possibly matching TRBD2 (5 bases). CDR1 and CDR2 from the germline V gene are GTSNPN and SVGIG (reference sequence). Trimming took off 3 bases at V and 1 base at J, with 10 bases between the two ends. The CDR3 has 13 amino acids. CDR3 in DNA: TGTGCCTGGAGCGACACTAGATCCTACGAGCAGTACTTC. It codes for CAWSDTRSYEQYF.

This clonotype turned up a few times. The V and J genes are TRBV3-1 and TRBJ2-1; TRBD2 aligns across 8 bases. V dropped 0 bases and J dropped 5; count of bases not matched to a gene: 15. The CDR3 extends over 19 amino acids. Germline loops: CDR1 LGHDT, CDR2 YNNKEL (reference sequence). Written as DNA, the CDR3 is TGTGCCAGCAGCCAAGATAAGGGTGGGCCTAGCGGGCCTCACAATGAGCAGTTCTTC. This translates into CASSQDKGGPSGPHNEQFF.

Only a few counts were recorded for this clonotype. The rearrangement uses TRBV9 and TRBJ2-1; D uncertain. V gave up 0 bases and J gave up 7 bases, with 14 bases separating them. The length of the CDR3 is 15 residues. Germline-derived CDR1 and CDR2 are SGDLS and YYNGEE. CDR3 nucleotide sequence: TGTGCCAGCAGCGTAGGGACCTACGATGGGAATGAGCAGTTCTTC. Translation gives CASSVGTYDGNEQFF.